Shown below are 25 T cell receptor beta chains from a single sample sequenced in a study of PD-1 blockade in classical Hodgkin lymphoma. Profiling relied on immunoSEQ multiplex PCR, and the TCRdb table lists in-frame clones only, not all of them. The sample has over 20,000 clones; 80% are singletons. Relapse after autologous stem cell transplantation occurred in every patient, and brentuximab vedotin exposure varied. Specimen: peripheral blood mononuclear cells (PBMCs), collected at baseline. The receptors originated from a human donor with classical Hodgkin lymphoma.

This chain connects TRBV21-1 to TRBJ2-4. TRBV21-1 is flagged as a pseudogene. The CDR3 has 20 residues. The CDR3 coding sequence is TGTGCCAGCAGCAAACGAATTAGGTCACTCCTTGGCGAAGCCAAAAACATTCAGTACTTC. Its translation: CASSKRIRSLLGEAKNIQYF.

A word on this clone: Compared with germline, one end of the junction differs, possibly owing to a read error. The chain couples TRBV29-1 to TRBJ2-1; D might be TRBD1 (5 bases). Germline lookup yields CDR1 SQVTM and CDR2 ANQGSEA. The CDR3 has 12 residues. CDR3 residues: CSVEVTANEQFF. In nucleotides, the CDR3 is TGCAGCGTGGAAGTGACAGCTAATGAGCAGTTCTTC.

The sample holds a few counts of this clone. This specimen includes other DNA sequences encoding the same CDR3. CDR3: CASRFELAGTDTQYF. The CDR3 DNA follows: TGTGCCAGCAGGTTCGAACTAGCCGGCACAGATACGCAGTATTTT. J is TRBJ2-3 and V is TRBV2, with D possibly being TRBD2 (6 bases). CDR3 length: 15 residues. Between the trimmed V and J ends, which lost 6 bases and 1 base, there was a span of 14 bases. CDR1 and CDR2 (germline): SNHLY, FYNNEI.

The CDR3 DNA sequence: TGTGCCAGCAGTCCTGGGACAGCTACGAACACCGGGGAGCTGTTTTTT. The encoded protein is CASSPGTATNTGELFF. The chain employs TRBV28 and TRBJ2-2; 7 nucleotides match TRBD1. The CDR3 loop spans 16 amino acids. The junction had 6 bases not matched to a gene; V was cut back by 5 bases and J by 0 bases. CDR1 MDHEN and CDR2 SYDVKM come from the germline V gene.

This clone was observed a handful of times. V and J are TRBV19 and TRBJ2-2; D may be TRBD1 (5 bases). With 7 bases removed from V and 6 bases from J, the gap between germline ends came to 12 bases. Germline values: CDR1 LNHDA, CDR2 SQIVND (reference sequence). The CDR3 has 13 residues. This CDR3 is CASIRQPSGELFF. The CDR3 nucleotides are TGTGCCAGTATTAGACAGCCCTCCGGGGAGCTGTTTTTT.

The CDR3 protein is CSVAGGHRYTF. The CDR3, as DNA: TGCAGCGTTGCCGGGGGGCACCGCTACACCTTC. V usage is TRBV29-1 and J usage is TRBJ1-2, with D tentatively TRBD1 (6 bases). The V end was cut by 4 bases, the J end by 9 bases, with 12 bases between. Germline values: CDR1 SQVTM, CDR2 ANQGSEA. This CDR3 has 11 amino acids.

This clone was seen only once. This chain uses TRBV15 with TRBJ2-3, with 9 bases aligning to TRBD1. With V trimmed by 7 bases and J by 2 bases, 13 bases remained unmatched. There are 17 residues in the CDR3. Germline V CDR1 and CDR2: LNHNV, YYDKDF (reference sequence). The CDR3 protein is CATKNRRTGDPTDTQYF. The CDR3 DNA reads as TGTGCCACCAAAAATAGGAGGACAGGGGACCCCACAGATACGCAGTATTTT.

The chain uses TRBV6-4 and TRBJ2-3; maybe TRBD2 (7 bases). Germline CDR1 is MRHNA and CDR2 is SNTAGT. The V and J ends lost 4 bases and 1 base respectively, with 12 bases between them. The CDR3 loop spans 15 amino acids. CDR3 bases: TGTGCCAGCAGTGCATCGGGGGGCCGCACAGATACGCAGTATTTT. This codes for CASSASGGRTDTQYF.

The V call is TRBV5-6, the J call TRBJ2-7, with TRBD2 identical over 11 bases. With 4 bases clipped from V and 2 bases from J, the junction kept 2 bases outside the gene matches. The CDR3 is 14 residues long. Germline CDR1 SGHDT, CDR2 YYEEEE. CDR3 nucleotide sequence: TGTGCCAGCAGCGCACTAGCGGGGGCCTACGAGCAGTACTTC. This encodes CASSALAGAYEQYF.

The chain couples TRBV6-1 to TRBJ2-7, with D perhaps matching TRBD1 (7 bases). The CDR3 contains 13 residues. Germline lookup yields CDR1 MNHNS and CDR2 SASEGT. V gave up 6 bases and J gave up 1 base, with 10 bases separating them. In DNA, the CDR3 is TGTGCCAGCAGGCGGGACAGTTCCTACGAGCAGTACTTC. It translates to CASRRDSSYEQYF.

CDR3 amino acids: CSALSGAQYF. CDR3 in DNA: TGCAGTGCCCTGAGCGGGGCACAGTATTTT. The J gene is TRBJ2-3, the V gene TRBV20-1; TRBD2 agrees at 7 bases. The trim removed 6 bases at V and 12 bases at J, leaving 6 bases unmatched. The CDR3 sequence is 10 residues long. Germline V gene lookup returns CDR1 DFQATT and CDR2 SNEGSKA (reference sequence).

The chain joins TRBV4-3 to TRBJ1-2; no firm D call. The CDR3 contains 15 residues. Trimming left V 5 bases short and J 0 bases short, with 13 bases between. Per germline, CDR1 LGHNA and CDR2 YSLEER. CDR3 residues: CASSITFQANYGYTF. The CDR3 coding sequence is TGCGCCAGCAGCATCACTTTCCAAGCTAACTATGGCTACACCTTC.

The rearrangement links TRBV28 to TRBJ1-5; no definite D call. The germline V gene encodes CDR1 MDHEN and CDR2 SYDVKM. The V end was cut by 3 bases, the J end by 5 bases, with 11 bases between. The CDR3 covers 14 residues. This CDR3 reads CASSFGGVYQPQHF. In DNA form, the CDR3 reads TGTGCCAGCAGTTTCGGTGGGGTTTATCAGCCCCAGCATTTT.

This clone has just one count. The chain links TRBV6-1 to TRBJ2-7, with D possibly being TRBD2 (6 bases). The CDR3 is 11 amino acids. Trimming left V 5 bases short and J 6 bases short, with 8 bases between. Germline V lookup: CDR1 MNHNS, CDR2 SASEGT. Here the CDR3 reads CASSYGGEQYF. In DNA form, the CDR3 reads TGTGCCAGCAGTTACGGGGGCGAGCAGTACTTC.

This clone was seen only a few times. The CDR3 bases are TGTGCCAGCACCGGGAGGTCTAATGAAAAACTGTTTTTT. This translates into CASTGRSNEKLFF. This chain links TRBV6-1 with TRBJ1-4; D unresolved. CDR1 and CDR2 from the germline V gene are MNHNS and SASEGT. Trimming pared 7 bases from V and 3 bases from J, leaving 9 bases between. CDR3 length: 13 amino acids.

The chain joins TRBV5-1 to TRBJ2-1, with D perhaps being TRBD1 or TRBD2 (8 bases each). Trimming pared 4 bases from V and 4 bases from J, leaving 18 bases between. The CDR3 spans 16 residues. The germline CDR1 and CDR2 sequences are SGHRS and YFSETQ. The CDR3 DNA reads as TGCGCCAGCAGCCCGGGACAGGCGGGGGGTTACAATGAGCAGTTCTTC. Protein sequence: CASSPGQAGGYNEQFF.

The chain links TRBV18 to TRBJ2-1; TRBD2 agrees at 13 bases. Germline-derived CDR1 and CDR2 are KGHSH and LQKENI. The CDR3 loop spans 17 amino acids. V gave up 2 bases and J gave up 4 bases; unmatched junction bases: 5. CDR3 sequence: CASSPKRLAGGYNEQFF. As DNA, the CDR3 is TGTGCCAGCTCACCAAAGAGACTAGCGGGGGGTTACAATGAGCAGTTCTTC.

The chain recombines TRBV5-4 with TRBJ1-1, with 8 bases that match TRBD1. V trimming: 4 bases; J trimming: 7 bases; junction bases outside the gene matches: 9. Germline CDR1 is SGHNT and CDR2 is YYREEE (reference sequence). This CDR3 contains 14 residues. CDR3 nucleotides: TGTGCCAGCAGCCCAATGACAGGGGTCCGTGAAGCTTTCTTT. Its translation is CASSPMTGVREAFF.

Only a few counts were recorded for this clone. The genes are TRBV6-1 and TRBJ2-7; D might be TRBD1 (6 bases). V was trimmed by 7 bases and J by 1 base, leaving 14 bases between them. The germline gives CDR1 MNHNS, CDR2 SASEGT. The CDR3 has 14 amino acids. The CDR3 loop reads CASTKQGSSYEQYF. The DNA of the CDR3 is TGTGCCAGCACCAAACAGGGTTCATCCTACGAGCAGTACTTC.

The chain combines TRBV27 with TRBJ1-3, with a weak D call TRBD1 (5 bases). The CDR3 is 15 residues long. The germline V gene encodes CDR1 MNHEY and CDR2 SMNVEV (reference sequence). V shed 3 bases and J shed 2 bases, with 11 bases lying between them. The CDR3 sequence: CASSFAGDPGNTIYF. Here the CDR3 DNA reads TGTGCCAGCAGTTTCGCCGGGGACCCTGGAAACACCATATATTTT.

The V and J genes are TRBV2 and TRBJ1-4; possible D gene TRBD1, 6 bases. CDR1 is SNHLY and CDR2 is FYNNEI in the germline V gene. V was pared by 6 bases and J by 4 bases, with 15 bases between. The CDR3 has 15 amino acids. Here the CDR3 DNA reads TGTGCCAGCAGCCACACAGGGCCTGGTAATGAAAAACTGTTTTTT. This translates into CASSHTGPGNEKLFF.

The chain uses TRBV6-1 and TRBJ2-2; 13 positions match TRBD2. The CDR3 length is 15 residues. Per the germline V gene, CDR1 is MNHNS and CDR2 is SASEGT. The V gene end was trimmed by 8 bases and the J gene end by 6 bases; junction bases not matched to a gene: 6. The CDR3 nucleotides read TGTGCCAGCCAACTAGCGGGGGGGCGGCCCGGGGAGCTGTTTTTT. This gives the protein CASQLAGGRPGELFF.

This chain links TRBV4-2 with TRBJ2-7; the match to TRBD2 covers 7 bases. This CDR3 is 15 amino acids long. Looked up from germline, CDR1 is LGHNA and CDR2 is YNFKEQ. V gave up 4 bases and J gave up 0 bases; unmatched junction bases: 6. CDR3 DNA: TGTGCCAGCAGCCCTGGACTAGTCAGCTCCTACGAGCAGTACTTC. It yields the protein CASSPGLVSSYEQYF.

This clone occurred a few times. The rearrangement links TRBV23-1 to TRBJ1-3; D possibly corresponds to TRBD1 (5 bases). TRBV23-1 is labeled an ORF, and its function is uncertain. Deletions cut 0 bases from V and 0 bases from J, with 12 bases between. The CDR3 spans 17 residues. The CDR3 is CASSQSGQSSSGNTIYF. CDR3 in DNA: TGCGCCAGCAGTCAATCGGGGCAGTCTAGCTCTGGAAACACCATATATTTT.

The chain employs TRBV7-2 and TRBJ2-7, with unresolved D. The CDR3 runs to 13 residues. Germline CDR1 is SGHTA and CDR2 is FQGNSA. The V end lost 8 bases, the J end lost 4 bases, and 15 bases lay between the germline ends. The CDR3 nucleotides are TGTGCCAGCGGCGTCGTTAGTGGATACGAGCAGTACTTC. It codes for CASGVVSGYEQYF.